This TCR beta chain derives from a study of cytomegalovirus exposure and HLA in healthy donors. Study-level background: About 85 million unique TCR sequences came from HLA-typed donors in an early release.

About this clone: Its specificity is unknown.

General observations from the study: Prior analysis indicated that the majority of TCR beta V segments exhibited productivity approximately 90% or approximately 30% of the time. Differences between HLA loci emerged in a later analysis of TCR association rates, with DRB1 most and HLA-C fewest.

The germline CDR1 and CDR2 sequences are SGHNT and YYREEE (reference sequence). J gave up 6 bases and V 4 bases, and 4 bases lay outside the gene matches. The CDR3 is made up of 13 amino acids. The study ran its PCR with 60 Vbeta and 13 Jbeta primers. Using immunoSEQ multiplex PCR, the repertoire was profiled, and TCRdb retains in-frame clones only, with some absent. Of some 130,000 clones listed, less than 85% are singletons. The sequence was obtained from a woman between 50 and 59 years old in good health and CMV-seropositive. Source material: PBMCs. The chain employs TRBV5-4 and TRBJ1-5, with 7 bases identical to TRBD1. This CDR3 is CASSMEGAQPQHF. The CDR3 region has the DNA TGTGCCAGCAGCATGGAGGGGGCTCAGCCCCAGCATTTT. Full variable domain (remainder filled in from reference TRBV5-4 and TRBJ1-5): ETGVTQSPTHLIKTRGQQVTLRCSSQSGHNTVSWYQQALGQGPQFIFQYYREEENGRGNFPPRFSGLQFPNYSSELNVNALELDDSALYLCASSMEGAQPQHFGDGTRLSIL.